The 25 T cell receptor beta chains listed next were all sequenced from one sample in a study of early T cells in non-severe SARS-CoV-2 infection. TCRdb reprocessed the 5' RACE reads via MiXCR and lists one record per CDR3 protein. The profile shows some 66,000 distinct CDR3 sequences, roughly 9% of them singletons. What was sequenced was whole blood. The source of these receptors is an adult who was a healthcare worker with PCR-confirmed SARS-CoV-2 infection or an uninfected control (not recorded which).

The chain uses TRBV6-1 and TRBJ1-2; TRBD1 is a possible D gene (5 bases). Between the trimmed V and J ends, which lost 4 bases and 5 bases, there was a span of 8 bases. The CDR3 spans 12 residues. CDR1 and CDR2 from the germline V gene are MNHNS and SASEGT. The CDR3 DNA follows: TGTGCCAGCAGTGCTGGGACGTATGGCTACACCTTC. Translated: CASSAGTYGYTF.

This clonotype was observed at least ten times. This chain uses TRBV7-3 with TRBJ2-7; tentatively, D is TRBD2 (5 bases). This CDR3 region has 15 residues. The germline CDR1 and CDR2 sequences are SGHTA and FQGTGA. V dropped 3 bases and J dropped 3 bases, with 15 bases sitting between them. The CDR3 DNA reads TGTGCCAGCAGCTTGTGGGCTAGCCACGTCTACGAGCAGTACTTC. This codes for CASSLWASHVYEQYF. The whole variable domain, remainder taken from reference TRBV7-3 and TRBJ2-7, is GAGVSQTPSNKVTEKGKYVELRCDPISGHTALYWYRQSLGQGPEFLIYFQGTGAADDSGLPNDRFFAVRPEGSVSTLKIQRTERGDSAVYLCASSLWASHVYEQYFGPGTRLTVT.

This clonotype was detected ten times or more. This chain links TRBV3-1 with TRBJ1-6; TRBD1 matches 7 bases. The germline V gene has CDR1 LGHDT and CDR2 YNNKEL (reference sequence). The CDR3 runs to 14 residues. J gave up 7 bases and V 1 base, and 1 base lay outside the gene matches. This chain's CDR3 is CASSQGDRNSPLHF. The CDR3 nucleotides are TGTGCCAGCAGCCAAGGGGACAGAAATTCACCCCTCCACTTT.

The sample holds many counts of this clonotype. The chain joins TRBV3-1 to TRBJ2-1; D gene uncertain. V was cut by 2 bases and J by 9 bases, with 5 bases left in between. CDR1 LGHDT and CDR2 YNNKEL come from the germline V gene (reference sequence). This CDR3 comprises 11 residues. CDR3 region: CASSQIGEQFF. For the CDR3, the DNA is TGTGCCAGCAGCCAAATCGGTGAGCAGTTCTTC.

This clonotype was recorded a few times. The V gene is TRBV28, the J gene TRBJ2-6, with TRBD1 identical over 12 bases. The V gene end was trimmed by 5 bases and the J gene end by 2 bases; junction bases not matched to a gene: 7. The CDR3 totals 18 residues. The germline V gene has CDR1 MDHEN and CDR2 SYDVKM. CDR3 bases: TGTGCCAGCAGTCCCTTTGGGACAGGGGGCACTGGGGCCAACGTCCTGACTTTC. Translation gives CASSPFGTGGTGANVLTF.

This clonotype was seen a few times. CDR3 bases: TGTGCCTGGTCGTTCCAGCGGACCACCGGGGAGCTGTTTTTT. Its translation is CAWSFQRTTGELFF. V usage is TRBV30 and J usage is TRBJ2-2; TRBD2 might be the D (5 bases). Trimming pared 5 bases from V and 4 bases from J, leaving 14 bases between. The germline CDR1 and CDR2 sequences are GTSNPN and SVGIG (reference sequence). This CDR3 has 14 residues.

This clonotype was seen at least ten times. V and J are TRBV2 and TRBJ2-3; no clear D. Trimming shortened V by 10 bases and J by 1 base, and 6 bases separated the two germline ends. Germline V CDR1 and CDR2: SNHLY, FYNNEI. The CDR3 runs 11 residues. This chain's CDR3 is CATMGTDTQYF. The CDR3 DNA sequence: TGTGCCACCATGGGCACAGATACGCAGTATTTT.

The chain has TRBV6-5 and TRBJ2-5; no reliable D call. V lost 2 bases to trimming and J lost 4 bases, with 8 bases between them. There are 13 residues in the CDR3. Germline CDR1 reads MNHEY; CDR2 reads SVGAGI. CDR3 protein: CASSYADRETQYF. Here the CDR3 DNA reads TGTGCCAGCAGTTACGCGGACCGAGAGACCCAGTACTTC.

Ten or more counts support this clonotype. This chain joins TRBV5-4 and TRBJ1-6; 7 positions agree with TRBD1. The CDR3 totals 14 residues. The junction had 5 bases not matched to a gene; V was cut back by 4 bases and J by 7 bases. In germline, CDR1 is SGHNT, CDR2 YYREEE (reference sequence). The DNA for the CDR3 is TGTGCCAGCAGCCCGGGACAGCTAAATTCACCCCTCCACTTT. Encoded protein: CASSPGQLNSPLHF.

This clonotype has a single count. The chain couples TRBV2 to TRBJ2-3; 7 bases fit TRBD2. This CDR3 is built from 15 residues. The V and J ends lost 4 bases and 2 bases, in that order; junction bases with no gene match: 6. The germline CDR1 and CDR2 sequences are SNHLY and FYNNEI. Here the CDR3 DNA reads TGTGCCAGCAGTGTCCGCGGGAGTGTCACAGATACGCAGTATTTT. Translating gives CASSVRGSVTDTQYF.

This clonotype was detected many times. The CDR3 nucleotides read TGTGCCTGGAGTGTACCCTCACCGGGACGGGGCTACGAGCAGTACTTC. Its protein product is CAWSVPSPGRGYEQYF. The chain uses TRBV30 and TRBJ2-7, with D tentatively TRBD1 or TRBD2 (5 bases each). The germline V gene encodes CDR1 GTSNPN and CDR2 SVGIG (reference sequence). The CDR3 runs 16 residues. Trimming removed 0 bases from V and 3 bases from J, with 18 bases in between.

The rearrangement joins TRBV29-1 to TRBJ2-5; the D gene is possibly TRBD2 (5 bases). The germline gives CDR1 SQVTM, CDR2 ANQGSEA. The CDR3 covers 12 residues. Trimming left V 4 bases short and J 2 bases short, with 8 bases between. CDR3 region: CSVGSGQETQYF. Written as DNA, the CDR3 is TGCAGCGTTGGATCGGGACAAGAGACCCAGTACTTC. The full variable domain, rest sourced from reference TRBV29-1 and TRBJ2-5, is SAVISQKPSRDICQRGTSLTIQCQVDSQVTMMFWYRQQPGQSLTLIATANQGSEATYESGFVIDKFPISRPNLTFSTLTVSNMSPEDSSIYLCSVGSGQETQYFGPGTRLLVL.

This clonotype was observed a handful of times. J is TRBJ1-1 and V is TRBV19, with D possibly TRBD1 on 5 matching bases. Deletions cut 5 bases from V and 0 bases from J, with 13 bases between. The CDR3 has 15 residues. Germline loops: CDR1 LNHDA, CDR2 SQIVND (reference sequence). CDR3 loop: CASSPSGRMNTEAFF. In nucleotides, the CDR3 is TGTGCCAGTAGTCCCTCGGGACGGATGAACACTGAAGCTTTCTTT.

This chain connects TRBV7-3 to TRBJ1-6; TRBD1 aligns across 8 bases. The CDR3 totals 15 residues. Losses at the gene ends were 4 bases for V and 8 bases for J; bases not matched to a gene: 7. Germline CDR1 reads SGHTA; CDR2 reads FQGTGA. CDR3 residues: CASSSGTGGHSPLHF. The CDR3 region has the DNA TGTGCCAGCAGCTCCGGGACAGGAGGACATTCACCCCTCCACTTT.

This clonotype was detected a few times. This sequence joins TRBV7-2 and TRBJ2-7, with 7 bases identical to TRBD2. The CDR3 extends over 16 amino acids. The V segment lost 5 bases and the J segment 2 bases; nucleotides outside the gene matches: 12. Germline V gives CDR1 SGHTA, CDR2 FQGNSA. As DNA, the CDR3 is TGTGCCAGCAGCGAACGGACTAGTTTCGAGGCCTACGAGCAGTACTTC. Translating gives CASSERTSFEAYEQYF.

In its sample, this clonotype was seen many times. The chain recombines TRBV6-6 with TRBJ1-1; no firm D call. Trimming took off 5 bases at V and 2 bases at J, with 15 bases between the two ends. The CDR3 extends over 15 amino acids. The germline V gene has CDR1 MNHNY and CDR2 SVGAGI (reference sequence). The CDR3 bases are TGTGCCAGCAGTCTGGGAGCTCACCTTAACACTGAAGCTTTCTTT. It encodes CASSLGAHLNTEAFF.

This clonotype was counted a few times. The chain is built from TRBV7-9 and TRBJ2-7; the match to TRBD2 covers 11 bases. The ends lost 4 bases at V and 7 bases at J; junction bases unmatched: 12. The CDR3 has 16 amino acids. Looked up from germline, CDR1 is SEHNR and CDR2 is FQNEAQ (reference sequence). The CDR3: CASSSTSSGRAGEQYF. The CDR3 DNA is TGTGCCAGCAGCTCAACCAGTAGCGGGAGGGCCGGTGAGCAGTACTTC.

In its sample, this clonotype was seen many times. The chain recombines TRBV5-1 with TRBJ1-1, with TRBD1 as a possible D gene (5 bases). Trimming took off 3 bases at V and 3 bases at J, with 12 bases between the two ends. Germline V gene lookup returns CDR1 SGHRS and CDR2 YFSETQ. This CDR3 has 14 residues. The CDR3 coding sequence is TGCGCCAGCAGCTCCGCGGGGGGAGACACTGAAGCTTTCTTT. This gives the protein CASSSAGGDTEAFF.

This clonotype was observed a few times. J is TRBJ2-1 and V is TRBV7-6; perhaps TRBD2 as D (5 bases). V gave up 0 bases and J gave up 9 bases, with 15 bases separating them. The CDR3 spans 15 residues. Germline V gene sequence: CDR1 SGHVS, CDR2 FNYEAQ. The CDR3 spells CASSLAQSLRGEQFF. The DNA for the CDR3 is TGTGCCAGCAGCTTAGCGCAGTCTCTCCGGGGTGAGCAGTTCTTC.

This chain joins TRBV20-1 and TRBJ2-3; TRBD2 aligns across 9 bases. Germline trimming cut 3 bases from V and 1 base from J; bases unmatched to any gene: 2. This CDR3 is 14 amino acids long. Germline V gene sequence: CDR1 DFQATT, CDR2 SNEGSKA (reference sequence). CDR3 protein: CSASLAGRTDTQYF. CDR3 sequence (DNA): TGCAGTGCTAGCCTAGCGGGGCGCACAGATACGCAGTATTTT.

The chain recombines TRBV11-2 with TRBJ1-4; unclear D gene. The CDR3 is 16 amino acids. The V gene lost 5 bases and the J gene lost 3 bases, with 16 bases spanning the gap. Per the germline V gene, CDR1 is SGHAT and CDR2 is FQNNGV. The CDR3 region has the DNA TGTGCCAGCAGCGCCACGATACAAATCTCTAATGAAAAACTGTTTTTT. Protein sequence: CASSATIQISNEKLFF.

The chain recombines TRBV18 with TRBJ1-5; 9 bases align to TRBD1. The V gene end was trimmed by 6 bases and the J gene end by 5 bases; junction bases not matched to a gene: 5. This CDR3 is 14 amino acids long. Germline lookup yields CDR1 KGHSH and CDR2 LQKENI. CDR3 loop: CASSLQGADQPQHF. DNA for the CDR3: TGTGCCAGCTCGCTACAGGGGGCGGATCAGCCCCAGCATTTT.

This clonotype occurred many times. The rearrangement joins TRBV15 to TRBJ2-1; TRBD1 might be the D (6 bases). This CDR3 region has 18 residues. V was clipped by 1 base and J by 5 bases, with 21 bases between them. Looked up from germline, CDR1 is LNHNV and CDR2 is YYDKDF (reference sequence). DNA of the CDR3: TGTGCCACCAGCAGAGCTGTCAGGGGTACTGAGATGAACAATGAGCAGTTCTTC. As protein: CATSRAVRGTEMNNEQFF.

This clonotype was counted between two and nine times. The V call is TRBV20-1, the J call TRBJ2-3; the D call may be TRBD1 or TRBD2 (5 bases each). The CDR3 contains 16 residues. Germline CDR1 is DFQATT and CDR2 is SNEGSKA (reference sequence). Trimming took 6 bases from V and 5 from J, leaving 24 bases between them. The CDR3 region is CSAPKDGSARGDTQYF. The CDR3 DNA reads TGCAGTGCGCCGAAGGATGGTAGCGCGAGGGGAGATACGCAGTATTTT.

This clonotype has a count of ten or more. V is TRBV29-1 and J is TRBJ1-1, with TRBD1 matching 8 bases. CDR1 is SQVTM and CDR2 is ANQGSEA in the germline V gene. V lost 2 bases and J lost 4; bases outside the gene matches: 3. The CDR3 is made up of 13 amino acids. The CDR3, as DNA: TGCAGCGTTGAAACAGGGGGAGTCACTGAAGCTTTCTTT. Translation gives CSVETGGVTEAFF.